This T cell receptor beta chain came from a study of shared clonotypes between healthy human individuals. The study's findings and limits: Sampling was confined to blood; repertoires within tissues likely differ. Sorted-subset samples were not fully sequenced, rarefaction indicated. Estimated richness values were generally larger in naive subsets than in memory subsets.

Some clones are missing from TCRdb's copy, which holds only in-frame ones; the method was immunoSEQ multiplex PCR. The sample gives over 2 million clones, about 94% of which show up once; about 1.1% is in the top ten. This clone was seen a handful of times. The antigen is unknown. Trimming stripped 3 bases from V and 0 bases from J, with 3 bases between. This CDR3 contains 13 residues. The germline V gene encodes CDR1 GTSNPN and CDR2 SVGIG (reference sequence). Naive CD8 cells comprised CD45RO-negative, CCR7-positively selected cells, excluding terminally differentiated effector memory CD45RA+ cells. The material sequenced was naive CD8+ T cells sorted from blood. This clonotype was sampled from a man aged 18 to 30 in good health. The chain has TRBV30 and TRBJ2-6; unclear D gene. The CDR3 region is CAWRGSGANVLTF. The CDR3 DNA reads as TGTGCCTGGAGGGGCTCTGGGGCCAACGTCCTGACTTTC.